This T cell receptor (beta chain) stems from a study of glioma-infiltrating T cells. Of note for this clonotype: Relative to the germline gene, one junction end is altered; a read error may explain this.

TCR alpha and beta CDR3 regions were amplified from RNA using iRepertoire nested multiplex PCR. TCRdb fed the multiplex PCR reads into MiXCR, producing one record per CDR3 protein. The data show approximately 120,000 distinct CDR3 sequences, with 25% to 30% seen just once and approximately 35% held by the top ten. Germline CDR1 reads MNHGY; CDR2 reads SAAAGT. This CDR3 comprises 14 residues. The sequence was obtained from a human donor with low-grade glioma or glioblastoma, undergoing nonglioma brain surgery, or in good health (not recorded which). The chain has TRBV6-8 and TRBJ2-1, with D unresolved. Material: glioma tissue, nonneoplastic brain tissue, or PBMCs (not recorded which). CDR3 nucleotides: TGTGCCAGCAGGGCACTGAGCTTCTACAATGAGCAATTCTTC. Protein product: CASRALSFYNEQFF.